This paragraph covers one T cell receptor (beta chain) sequence. Its antigen is not identified. Combining a sample-barcoded 5' primer with a J-beta primer mix, a second PCR ran for roughly 7 to 12 cycles. TCRdb re-called the 5' RACE reads with MiXCR, one entry per CDR3 protein. The sample yields about 730,000 distinct CDR3 sequences, roughly two fifths seen once. This sample was included in a study of blood T cells in healthy people across ages. Whole-study results and caveats: PBMCs that were unsorted prevented a conclusive naive versus antigen-experienced comparison.

Per germline, CDR1 KGHDR and CDR2 SFDVKD. V lost 4 bases and J lost 13; bases outside the gene matches: 7. The CDR3 runs 13 residues. The receptor was isolated from a woman in her sixties in good health. The J gene is TRBJ2-4, the V gene TRBV24-1; 9 bases are shared with TRBD1. Sequences were obtained from blood. The CDR3 loop reads CATSEGTGREQYF. CDR3 in DNA: TGTGCCACCAGTGAGGGGACAGGGCGGGAGCAGTACTTC.